A single TCR beta chain is shown here with its context. This specimen comes from a study of T cell changes during pregnancy in multiple sclerosis. Sequencing was performed with immunoSEQ multiplex PCR; in TCRdb, only in-frame clones are kept and a portion is missing. This table has about 35,000 clones, more than 85% appearing once. The V gene lost 4 bases and the J gene lost 2 bases, with 9 bases spanning the gap. In germline, CDR1 is GTSNPN, CDR2 SVGIG (reference sequence). The CDR3 loop spans 12 amino acids. The genes are TRBV30 and TRBJ2-7; D perhaps matches TRBD2 (7 bases). The specimen comprised CD4+ T cells from peripheral blood mononuclear cells, sampled in the third trimester of pregnancy. This TCR was sampled from a female donor in good health, enrolled as a control in a pregnancy study. The CDR3 sequence is CAWTGGAYEQYF. CDR3 sequence (DNA): TGTGCCTGGACGGGGGGCGCCTACGAGCAGTACTTC. The full variable domain, rest sourced from reference TRBV30 and TRBJ2-7, is SQTIHQWPATLVQPVGSPLSLECTVEGTSNPNLYWYRQAAGRGLQLLFYSVGIGQISSEVPQNLSASRPQDRQFILSSKKLLLSDSGFYLCAWTGGAYEQYFGPGTRLTVT.